This T cell receptor (beta chain) was identified in a study of blood T cell repertoires in COVID-19. Study-level background: Acute-phase and convalescent COVID-19 samples originated in the United States, Italy and Spain. The analysed material was cDNA or gDNA that came from T cells, B-cell-depleted T cells, or PBMCs.

Germline-derived CDR1 and CDR2 are LNHDA and SQIVND (reference sequence). V dropped 9 bases and J dropped 2; count of bases not matched to a gene: 7. This CDR3 contains 14 residues. Authors' data handling: Estimated nucleated cell counts came from reference gene primer amplification. Profiled with immunoSEQ multiplex PCR; TCRdb holds only in-frame clones, not every one. The V and J calls and clone size are taken from that table; D and trimming were inferred from the DNA. The sample has roughly 26,000 clones, roughly 70% seen once. The clonotype originates from a man between 60 and 75 years old with active or convalescent COVID-19. The chain employs TRBV19 and TRBJ1-3, with 7 bases lining up with TRBD1. Sample: peripheral blood. CDR3 residues: CASTRTGAGNTIYF. DNA for the CDR3: TGTGCCAGCACCCGGACAGGCGCTGGAAACACCATATATTTT.